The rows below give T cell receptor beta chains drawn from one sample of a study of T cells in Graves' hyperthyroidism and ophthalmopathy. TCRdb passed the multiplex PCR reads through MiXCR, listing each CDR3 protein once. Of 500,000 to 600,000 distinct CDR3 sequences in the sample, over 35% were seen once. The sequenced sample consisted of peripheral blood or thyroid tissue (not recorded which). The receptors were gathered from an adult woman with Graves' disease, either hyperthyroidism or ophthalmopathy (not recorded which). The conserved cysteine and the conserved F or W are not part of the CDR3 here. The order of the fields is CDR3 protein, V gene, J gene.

SAKNEGSSNQPQH	TRBV20-1	TRBJ1-5
ASFTRRGISGYT	TRBV5-5	TRBJ1-2
AIMAGTAYNSPLH	TRBV10-3	TRBJ1-6
SVEKGQGKTYEQY	TRBV29-1	TRBJ2-7
ATDSSLWANVLT	TRBV19	TRBJ2-6
ASRGAGSLNSPLH	TRBV5-1	TRBJ1-6
ASSYAGRGTEAF	TRBV6-5	TRBJ1-1
ATADSQNYGYT	TRBV10-2	TRBJ1-2
ASSAPGSYEQY	TRBV7-6	TRBJ2-7
ATADSPGETQH	TRBV15	TRBJ1-5
ASSPREGLGSPLH	TRBV7-9	TRBJ1-6
ASSLERNQPQH	TRBV11-2	TRBJ1-5
SASRGKTYEQY	TRBV20-1	TRBJ2-7
ASSLNDRYEAF	TRBV7-9	TRBJ1-1
ASSLAQNTGANVLT	TRBV2	TRBJ2-6
ASSEMSASLDSPLH	TRBV2	TRBJ1-6
ASSVGGAGYGYT	TRBV2	TRBJ1-2